This is a list of T cell receptor beta chains from one sample in a study of blood T cell repertoires in COVID-19. The method was immunoSEQ multiplex PCR; TCRdb's version includes in-frame clones alone and lacks a portion of them. The table shows approximately 90,000 clones, with 70% to 90% occurring only once. The sequenced sample was peripheral blood. The source of these receptors is a human donor in a cohort sampled during active COVID-19. Each CDR3 is given with its conserved first and last residue. The order of the fields is J gene, clone size, V gene, D gene, CDR3 DNA, CDR3 protein. D genes are given only for firm matches. Clone sizes are given selectively: once, few, many, or a class where the clone is expanded.

>TRBJ2-3|-|TRBV24-1|-
TGTGCCACCAGTGATGGGCAGGCAGATACGCAGTATTTT
CATSDGQADTQYF
>TRBJ1-5|-|TRBV29-1|-
TGCAGCGCCCAGGGGAATGGCAATCAGCCCCAGCATTTT
CSAQGNGNQPQHF
>TRBJ1-5|-|TRBV12-3/TRBV12-4|-
TGTGCCAGCTCCGGACAGAATAATCAGCCCCAGCATTTT
CASSGQNNQPQHF
>TRBJ2-3|-|TRBV2|-
TGTGCCAGCAGTCTTCTAGCGCCAGATACGCAGTATTTT
CASSLLAPDTQYF
>TRBJ2-1|-|TRBV19|TRBD2
TGTGCCAGTAGTTGGCGGGGGGGCTACAATGAGCAGTTCTTC
CASSWRGGYNEQFF
>TRBJ2-4|-|TRBV5-8|-
TGTGCCAGCAGCTGGGGAGGTCGGACAGGTCGGGACATTCAGTACTTC
CASSWGGRTGRDIQYF
>TRBJ1-3|once|TRBV30|-
TGTGCCTGGAGTGCCTTCTCTGGAAACACCATATATTTT
CAWSAFSGNTIYF
>TRBJ1-1|-|TRBV5-1|TRBD1
TGCGCCAGCAGCTTGGGCACCACAGGGGTCAACACTGAAGCTTTCTTT
CASSLGTTGVNTEAFF
>TRBJ2-7|-|TRBV11-2|-
TGTGCCAGCAGCTATGCGTGGGGCCCGTTGAACTCCTACGAGCAGTACTTC
CASSYAWGPLNSYEQYF
>TRBJ2-7|-|TRBV6-5|-
TGTGCCAGCAGTTACTCGAGCCCAGGATACGAGCAGTACTTC
CASSYSSPGYEQYF
>TRBJ2-5|-|TRBV11-2|TRBD2
TGTGCCAGCAGCCCTCCTCAGCGGGGGGCCGGGGAGACCCAGTACTTC
CASSPPQRGAGETQYF
>TRBJ2-5|-|TRBV14|-
TGTGCCAGCAGCCCTACCAGACAGACCGAGACCCAGTACTTC
CASSPTRQTETQYF
>TRBJ1-1|-|TRBV5-6|-
TGTGCCAGCAGCTTGGTCCCCTTGGGGGGGAACACTGAAGCTTTCTTT
CASSLVPLGGNTEAFF
>TRBJ1-2|-|TRBV6-5|-
TGTGCCAGCAGTTCCGTACAGGGAACCTATGGCTACACCTTC
CASSSVQGTYGYTF
>TRBJ2-5|-|TRBV4-1|-
TGCGCCAGCAGCCAAGTGGACACCAGGACCCAGTACTTC
CASSQVDTRTQYF
>TRBJ1-6|-|TRBV6-5|TRBD1
TGTGCCAGCAGTTACACGGGACAGAAATCACCCCTCCACTTT
CASSYTGQKSPLHF
>TRBJ2-1|-|TRBV28|-
TGTGCCAGCAGTCTCCCTCGAGGAAGCTACAATGAGCAGTTCTTC
CASSLPRGSYNEQFF
>TRBJ1-3|-|TRBV30|-
TGTGCCTGGAGTGCCCCCTCGGGAGGGACTGGAAACACCATATATTTT
CAWSAPSGGTGNTIYF
>TRBJ1-2|-|TRBV10-1|-
TGCGCCAGCAGCCCGGCGGACAAGCCCCATGGCTACACCTTC
CASSPADKPHGYTF
>TRBJ1-1|-|TRBV29-1|-
TGCAGCGCCCTTCTGAACACTGAAGCTTTCTTT
CSALLNTEAFF
>TRBJ1-2|few|TRBV5-8|-
TGTGCCAGCAGCTTGGTAGGAACAGAAATGGGCACCTTC
CASSLVGTEMGTF
>TRBJ1-5|-|TRBV4-2|-
TGTGCCAGCAGCCTCAGACTGGGTAATCAGCCCCAGCATTTT
CASSLRLGNQPQHF
>TRBJ1-1|-|TRBV6-5|-
TGTGCCAGCGAGGGGGCTGAAGCTTTCTTT
CASEGAEAFF
>TRBJ2-6|-|TRBV7-2|-
TGTGCCAGCAGCTTAAACAGGGCAGGATCTGGGGCCAACGTCCTGACTTTC
CASSLNRAGSGANVLTF
>TRBJ1-2|-|TRBV3-1/TRBV3-2|-
TGTGCCAGCAGCTCTACGGGGAGCTTCTATGGCTACACCTTC
CASSSTGSFYGYTF